This T cell receptor beta chain came from a study of radiotherapy plus CTLA-4 blockade in lung cancer. Background on the study: Disease control was present in 31% of patients, and objective responses in approximately 20%.

Findings of the study overall: Blood saw expansion of tumor-derived TCR clones after radiotherapy plus ipilimumab.

Some clones are missing from TCRdb's copy, which holds only in-frame ones; the method was immunoSEQ multiplex PCR. The data show fewer than 150,000 clones, just under 80% seen once. Turning to this clone: Its antigen is currently unknown.

The germline V and J ends were trimmed by 0 bases and 7 bases, with 14 bases remaining between them. The CDR3 spans 15 residues. Germline CDR1 reads SGHNT; CDR2 reads YYREEE (reference sequence). The TCR sequence derives from a human donor with non-small cell lung cancer who had a partial response to radiotherapy plus ipilimumab. The rearrangement uses TRBV5-4 and TRBJ1-5; D might be TRBD1 (5 bases). Sequenced material: peripheral blood, taken from a patient treated with radiotherapy plus ipilimumab. The DNA for the CDR3 is TGTGCCAGCAGCTTGGGGGGCAGGGTTGAGCAGCCCCAGCATTTT. As protein: CASSLGGRVEQPQHF.